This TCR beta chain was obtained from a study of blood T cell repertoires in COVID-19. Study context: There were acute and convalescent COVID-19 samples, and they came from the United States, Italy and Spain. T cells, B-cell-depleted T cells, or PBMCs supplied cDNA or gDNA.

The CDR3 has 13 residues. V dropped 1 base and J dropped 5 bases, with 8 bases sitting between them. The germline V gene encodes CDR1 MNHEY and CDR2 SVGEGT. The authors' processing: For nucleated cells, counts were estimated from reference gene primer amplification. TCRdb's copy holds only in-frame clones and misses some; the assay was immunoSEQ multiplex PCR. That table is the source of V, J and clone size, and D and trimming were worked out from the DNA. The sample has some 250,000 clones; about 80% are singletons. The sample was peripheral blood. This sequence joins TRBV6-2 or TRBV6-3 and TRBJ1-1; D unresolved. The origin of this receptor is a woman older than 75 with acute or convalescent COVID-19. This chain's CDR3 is CASSYFHQTEAFF. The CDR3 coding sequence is TGTGCCAGCAGTTACTTCCATCAGACTGAAGCTTTCTTT.